Following are 6 T cell receptor beta chains from one sample sequenced in a study of vaccination and CD4 T cells after COVID-19. CD4+ T cells that had been cultured provided DNA sequenced with the Oncomine TCR Beta short-read assay. Using its own MiXCR run on the PCR reads, TCRdb lists one record per CDR3 protein. The data show around 7,000 distinct CDR3 sequences, about 66% seen once. Their specific antigens are unknown. Treatment reported: roughly 11-day PBMC culture with coronavirus spike peptide pools or control peptides (ViraFEST assay). What was sequenced was CD4+ T cells from blood, cultured in vitro. The source is a human donor who had recovered from COVID-19.

This clonotype was detected only a few times. This chain uses TRBV11-2 with TRBJ2-5; TRBD1 agrees at 8 bases. The ends lost 5 bases at V and 7 bases at J; junction bases unmatched: 12. Per germline, CDR1 SGHAT and CDR2 FQNNGV. The length of the CDR3 is 15 residues. In DNA, the CDR3 is TGTGCCAGCAGCGGACAGGGACAGACAATCGGGACCCAGTACTTC. The encoded protein is CASSGQGQTIGTQYF. The variable domain in full, completed from reference TRBV11-2 and TRBJ2-5, reads EAGVAQSPRYKIIEKRQSVAFWCNPISGHATLYWYQQILGQGPKLLIQFQNNGVVDDSQLPKDRFSAERLKGVDSTLKIQPAKLEDSAVYLCASSGQGQTIGTQYFGPGTRLLVL.

The J gene is TRBJ1-6, the V gene TRBV20-1, with unresolved D. CDR3 size: 12 residues. Trimming shortened V by 7 bases and J by 12 bases, and 16 bases separated the two germline ends. Germline-derived CDR1 and CDR2 are DFQATT and SNEGSKA (reference sequence). CDR3 bases: TGCAGTGTCAGTCCAGGCAATGGACCCCTCCACTTT. This gives the protein CSVSPGNGPLHF.

This clonotype has only a few counts. The genes are TRBV24-1 and TRBJ1-2; possibly TRBD1 for D (5 bases). Germline V gene sequence: CDR1 KGHDR, CDR2 SFDVKD. This CDR3 comprises 13 residues. Between the trimmed V and J ends, which lost 1 base and 6 bases, there was a span of 8 bases. Here the CDR3 reads CATSDFMGDGYTF. In DNA form, the CDR3 reads TGTGCCACCAGTGATTTCATGGGGGATGGCTACACCTTC.

The chain links TRBV7-8 to TRBJ2-1; D is uncertain. Germline V gene sequence: CDR1 SGHVS, CDR2 FQNEAQ. Trimming stripped 2 bases from V and 5 bases from J, with 7 bases between. The length of the CDR3 is 13 residues. The CDR3 nucleotides are TGTGCCAGCAGCTTAAGTCTGCACAATGAGCAGTTCTTC. Its protein product is CASSLSLHNEQFF.

The chain combines TRBV23-1 with TRBJ2-7; TRBD1 aligns across 8 bases. TRBV23-1 carries the ORF label, with uncertain function. With 8 bases clipped from V and 4 bases from J, the junction kept 13 bases outside the gene matches. The CDR3 spans 15 residues. CDR3 in DNA: TGCGCCAGCGATCTAAACTCAGGGGGCGGGTACGAGCAGTACTTC. As protein: CASDLNSGGGYEQYF.

This sequence joins TRBV15 and TRBJ2-1; D ambiguous. Looked up from germline, CDR1 is LNHNV and CDR2 is YYDKDF (reference sequence). V dropped 2 bases and J dropped 2 bases, with 10 bases sitting between them. The CDR3 consists of 15 residues. The CDR3 DNA follows: TGTGCCACCAGCAGAACCTTAGGACCCTACAATGAGCAGTTCTTC. It specifies CATSRTLGPYNEQFF.